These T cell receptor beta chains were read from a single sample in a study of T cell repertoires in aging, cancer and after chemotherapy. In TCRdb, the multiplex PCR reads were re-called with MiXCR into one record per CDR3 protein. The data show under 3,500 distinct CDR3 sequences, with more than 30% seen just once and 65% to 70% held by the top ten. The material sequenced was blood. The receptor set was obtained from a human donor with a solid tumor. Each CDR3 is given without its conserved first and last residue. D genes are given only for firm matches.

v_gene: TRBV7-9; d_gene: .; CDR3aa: ASSLRGGQGYT
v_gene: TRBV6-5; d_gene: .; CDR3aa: ASSKIRDFADTQY
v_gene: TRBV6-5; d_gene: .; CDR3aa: ASSYRRVRNTGELF
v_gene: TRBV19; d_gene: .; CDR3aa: ASSIGFGGTSNYGYT
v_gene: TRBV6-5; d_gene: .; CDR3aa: ASSYDSFEAF
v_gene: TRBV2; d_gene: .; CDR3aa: ASGPATQY
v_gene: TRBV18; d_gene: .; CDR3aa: ASSPQAGNEQF
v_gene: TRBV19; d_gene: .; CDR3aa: ASSGEFGEQF
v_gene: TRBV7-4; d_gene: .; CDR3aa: ASSPRAPKYQETQY
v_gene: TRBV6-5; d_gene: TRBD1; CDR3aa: ASTEVTGTGFYGYT
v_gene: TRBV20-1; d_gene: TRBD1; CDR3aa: SASQGPVDGYT
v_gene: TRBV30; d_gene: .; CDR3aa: AWSRLIPPEKLF
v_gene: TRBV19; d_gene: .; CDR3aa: ASSSAYLGTNTEAF
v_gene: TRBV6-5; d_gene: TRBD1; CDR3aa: ASRETGGGQPQH
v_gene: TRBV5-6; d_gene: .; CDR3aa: ASSLRVSNNEQF
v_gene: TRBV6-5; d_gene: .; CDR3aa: ASSFTGIGNYGYT
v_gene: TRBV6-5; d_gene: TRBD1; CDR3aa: ASILTGFYGYT
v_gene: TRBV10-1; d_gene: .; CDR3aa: AISEVGTYTQY
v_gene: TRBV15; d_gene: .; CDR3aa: ATSRYRVTGANVLT
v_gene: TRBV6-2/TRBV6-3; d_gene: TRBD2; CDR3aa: ASTSGGEDSGANVLT
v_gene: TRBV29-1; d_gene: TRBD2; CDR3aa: SVGGLAGGSKY
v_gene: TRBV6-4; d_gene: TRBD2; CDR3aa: ASSELAGGRSSEQF
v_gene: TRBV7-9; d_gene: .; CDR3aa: ASSLAYYEGSDGYT
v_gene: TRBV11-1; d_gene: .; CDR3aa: ASSPVGEPYNEQF
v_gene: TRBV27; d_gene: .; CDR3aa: ASTSLRGNQPQH
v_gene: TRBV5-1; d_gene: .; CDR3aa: ASSFQATSNEQF
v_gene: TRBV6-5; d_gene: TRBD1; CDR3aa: ASRKGGRNNNEQF
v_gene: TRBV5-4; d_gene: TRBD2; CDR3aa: ASSSISGLGGIAGELF
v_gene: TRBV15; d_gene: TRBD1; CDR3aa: ATSRDRDRANYGYT
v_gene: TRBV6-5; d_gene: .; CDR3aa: ASSWTVEGGYT
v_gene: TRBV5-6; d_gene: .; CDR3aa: ASSPTVSGLSPLH
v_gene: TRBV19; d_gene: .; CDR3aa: ASSRGVGEQF
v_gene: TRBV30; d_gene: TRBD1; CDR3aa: AWSSTGRNTEAF
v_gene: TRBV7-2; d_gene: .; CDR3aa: ASSLLVTHNEQF
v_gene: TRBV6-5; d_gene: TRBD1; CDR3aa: ASSYSKGQMVGYT
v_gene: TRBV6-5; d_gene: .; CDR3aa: ASSISRYLNYEQY
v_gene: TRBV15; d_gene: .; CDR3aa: ATSRGGNSGNTIY
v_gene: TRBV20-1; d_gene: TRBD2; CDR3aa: SAQAGGALGDTQY
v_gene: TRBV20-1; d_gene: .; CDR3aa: SASDSAEAF
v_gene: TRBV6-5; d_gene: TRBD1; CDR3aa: ASRQGQGRNSNQPQH
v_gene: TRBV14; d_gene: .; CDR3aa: ASSQVYGSYGYT
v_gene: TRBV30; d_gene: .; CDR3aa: AWSVPGQSFYNSPLH
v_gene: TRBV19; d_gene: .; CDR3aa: ASSRTSSQANEKLF
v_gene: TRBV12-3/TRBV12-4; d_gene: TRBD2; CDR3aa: ASSLSGGATDTQY
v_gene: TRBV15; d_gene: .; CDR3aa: ATSRETSSYNEQF
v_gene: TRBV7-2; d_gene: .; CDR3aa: ASSLRKDTGELF
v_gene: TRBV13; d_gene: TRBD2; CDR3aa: ASSTKVASGGSYEQY
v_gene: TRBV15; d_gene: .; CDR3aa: ATLSSENIQY
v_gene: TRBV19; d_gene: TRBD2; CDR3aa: ASNNGASGGARNTQY
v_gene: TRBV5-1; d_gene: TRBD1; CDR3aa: ASSLWGQDSSGELF
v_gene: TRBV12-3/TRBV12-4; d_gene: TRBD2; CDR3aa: ASSPRWLSGRNEQY
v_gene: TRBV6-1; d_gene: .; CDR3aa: ASSESGAPQPQH
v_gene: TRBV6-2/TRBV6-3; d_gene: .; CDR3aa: ASKNGGQAYNEQF
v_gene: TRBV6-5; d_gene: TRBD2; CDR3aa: ASSLASGRTDTQY
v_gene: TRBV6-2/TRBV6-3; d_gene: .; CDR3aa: ASRDFGRTSYNEQF